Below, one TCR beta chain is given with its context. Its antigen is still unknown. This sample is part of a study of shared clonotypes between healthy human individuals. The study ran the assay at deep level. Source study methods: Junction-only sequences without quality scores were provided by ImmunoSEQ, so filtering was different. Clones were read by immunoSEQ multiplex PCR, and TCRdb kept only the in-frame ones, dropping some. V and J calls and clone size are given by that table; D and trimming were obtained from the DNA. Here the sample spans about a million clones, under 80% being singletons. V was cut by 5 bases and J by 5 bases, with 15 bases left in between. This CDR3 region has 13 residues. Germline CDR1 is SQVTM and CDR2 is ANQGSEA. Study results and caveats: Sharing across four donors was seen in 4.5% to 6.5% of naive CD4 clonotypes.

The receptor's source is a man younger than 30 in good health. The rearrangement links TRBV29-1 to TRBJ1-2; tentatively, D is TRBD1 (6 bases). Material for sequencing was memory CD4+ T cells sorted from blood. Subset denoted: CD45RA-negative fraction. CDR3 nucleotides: TGCAGCGTTCTACTGACAGGAAGGTATGGCTACACCTTC. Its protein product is CSVLLTGRYGYTF.